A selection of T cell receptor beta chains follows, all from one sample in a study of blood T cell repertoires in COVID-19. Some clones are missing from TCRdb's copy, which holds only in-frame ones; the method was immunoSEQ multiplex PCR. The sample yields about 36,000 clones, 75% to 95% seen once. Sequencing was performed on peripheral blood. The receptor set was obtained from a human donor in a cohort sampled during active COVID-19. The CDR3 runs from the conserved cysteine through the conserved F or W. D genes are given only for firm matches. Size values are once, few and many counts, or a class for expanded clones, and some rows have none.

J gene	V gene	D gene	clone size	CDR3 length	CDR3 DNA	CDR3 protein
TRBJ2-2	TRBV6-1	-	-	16	TGTGCCAGCAGTGAAGCGGTTAGCGCCAACACCGGGGAGCTGTTTTTT	CASSEAVSANTGELFF
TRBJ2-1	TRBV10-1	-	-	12	TGCGCCAGCCGAAACAGGGTTGGTGAGCAGTTCTTC	CASRNRVGEQFF
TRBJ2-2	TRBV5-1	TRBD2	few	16	TGCGCCAGCAGCTTGGGGACTAGCGGGAGAACCGGGGAGCTGTTTTTT	CASSLGTSGRTGELFF
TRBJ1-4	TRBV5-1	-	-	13	TGCGCCAGCAGCTTGGGGGGACTCGAAAAACTGTTTTTT	CASSLGGLEKLFF
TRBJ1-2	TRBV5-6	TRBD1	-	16	TGTGCCAGCACAGGGGACAGGGGGTTGGCGAACTATGGCTACACCTTC	CASTGDRGLANYGYTF
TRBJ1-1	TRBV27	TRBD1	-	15	TGTGCCAGCAGTTCAGACAGGGGTGCACGGACTGAAGCTTTCTTT	CASSSDRGARTEAFF
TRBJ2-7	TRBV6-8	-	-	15	TGTGCCAGCAGCCCGACGGCCAGCCGACTCCACGAGCAGTACTTC	CASSPTASRLHEQYF
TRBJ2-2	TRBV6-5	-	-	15	TGTGCCAGCAGACCCAGCGGAGTGGGGACCGGGGAGCTGTTTTTT	CASRPSGVGTGELFF
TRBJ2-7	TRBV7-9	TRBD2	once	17	TGTGCCAGCAGCAAGGGACTAGCGGGGGAGAGCTCCTACGAGCAGTACTTC	CASSKGLAGESSYEQYF
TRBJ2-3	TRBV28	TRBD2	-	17	TGTGCCAGCAGTAACGGACTAGCGGGAGAAGGAGGAGTTACGCAGTATTTT	CASSNGLAGEGGVTQYF
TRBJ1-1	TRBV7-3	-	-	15	TGTGCCAGCAGTCCAGCGCCAGGGCGGAACACTGAAGCTTTCTTT	CASSPAPGRNTEAFF
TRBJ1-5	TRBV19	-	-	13	TGTGCCAGTAGTATAAACGGGGGGCAGCCCCAGCATTTT	CASSINGGQPQHF
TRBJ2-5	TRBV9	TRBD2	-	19	TGTGCCAGCAGCGTAGATAGCGGACTAGCGGGAGACAGACGGGAGACCCAGTACTTC	CASSVDSGLAGDRRETQYF
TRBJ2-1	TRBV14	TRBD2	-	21	TGTGCCAGCAGCCAAGATGCGAGGACTAGCGGGAGGGGGTCATCCTACAATGAGCAGTTCTTC	CASSQDARTSGRGSSYNEQFF
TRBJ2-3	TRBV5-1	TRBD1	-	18	TGCGCCAGCAGCTCCGGGACAGGGGTGACATGGGACCTAGATACGCAGTATTTT	CASSSGTGVTWDLDTQYF
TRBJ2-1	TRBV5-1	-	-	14	TGCGCCAGCAGCTTGGTCAGGGTTACGAATGAGCAGTTCTTC	CASSLVRVTNEQFF
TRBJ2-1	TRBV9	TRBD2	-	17	TGTGCCAGCAGCCCACAACCACTAGCGGGGGGGGGCAATGAGCAGTTCTTC	CASSPQPLAGGGNEQFF
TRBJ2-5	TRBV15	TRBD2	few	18	TGTGCCACCAGCAGAGATTTGGCGGTTAGCGGGACACTAGAGACCCAGTACTTC	CATSRDLAVSGTLETQYF
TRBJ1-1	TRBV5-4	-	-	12	TGTGCCAGCAGCTCAGGGTTCACTGAAGCTTTCTTT	CASSSGFTEAFF
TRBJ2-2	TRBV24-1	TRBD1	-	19	TGTGCCACCAGTGATTTAAGGAATTTGAAGGGGGCGACAGGCGGGGAGCTGTTTTTT	CATSDLRNLKGATGGELFF
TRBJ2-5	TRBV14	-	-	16	TGTGCCAGCAGCCAAGATTGGGGCAACACTCAAGAGACCCAGTACTTC	CASSQDWGNTQETQYF
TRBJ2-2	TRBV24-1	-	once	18	TGTGCCACCAGTGATTTAACAGGCCTTGGGGAAAGCCCCGGGGAGCTGTTTTTT	CATSDLTGLGESPGELFF
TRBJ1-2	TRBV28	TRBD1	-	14	TGTGCCAGCAGTTTATTGACAGGGGGCGAAGGCTACACCTTC	CASSLLTGGEGYTF
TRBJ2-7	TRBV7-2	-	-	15	TGTGCCAGCAGCTTACCAAGCGGAGCAGGCGACGAGCAGTACTTC	CASSLPSGAGDEQYF
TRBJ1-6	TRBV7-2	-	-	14	TGTGCCAGCAGGCGAGGCCCGAATAATTCACCCCTCCACTTT	CASRRGPNNSPLHF
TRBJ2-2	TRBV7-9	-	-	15	TGTGCCAGCAGCCAACCCTACAGGAACACCGGGGAGCTGTTTTTT	CASSQPYRNTGELFF
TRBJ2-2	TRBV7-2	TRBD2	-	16	TGTGCCAGCAGCCGTGGGACTAGCGGAATCACCGGGGAGCTGTTTTTT	CASSRGTSGITGELFF
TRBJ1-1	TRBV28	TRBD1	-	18	TGTGCCAGCAGTACCAACCCAACCGGGACAGCTCTGAACACTGAAGCTTTCTTT	CASSTNPTGTALNTEAFF
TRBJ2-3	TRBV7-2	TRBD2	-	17	TGTGCCAGCAGCTTAGGGGGACTAGCGGGAGGGTCAGATACGCAGTATTTT	CASSLGGLAGGSDTQYF
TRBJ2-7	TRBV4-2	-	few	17	TGTGCCAGCAGCCAAGACCCTACTAGTGATGGAGTCTACGAGCAGTACTTC	CASSQDPTSDGVYEQYF
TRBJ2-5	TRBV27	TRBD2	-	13	TGTGCCAGCAGAATAGCGGGAGGAGAGACCCAGTACTTC	CASRIAGGETQYF
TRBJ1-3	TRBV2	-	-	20	TGTGCCAGCAGTGAAGCATACCCGAGACGGCAGGGGAGGGTTGGAAACACCATATATTTT	CASSEAYPRRQGRVGNTIYF
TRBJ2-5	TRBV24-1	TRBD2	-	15	TGTGCCACCAGTGACGACCGGGGGGGTGGTGAGACCCAGTACTTC	CATSDDRGGGETQYF
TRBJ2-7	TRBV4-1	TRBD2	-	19	TGCGCCAGCAGCCCCCGATCCCCGAGGATAGCGGGAGGGAGCTACGAGCAGTACTTC	CASSPRSPRIAGGSYEQYF
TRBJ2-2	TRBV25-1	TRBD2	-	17	TGTGCCAGCAGTGAAATTGGGACTAGCAGAAACACCGGGGAGCTGTTTTTT	CASSEIGTSRNTGELFF
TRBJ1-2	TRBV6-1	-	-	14	TGTGCCAGCAGTGAATTGGGCAGTAACTATGGCTACACCTTC	CASSELGSNYGYTF
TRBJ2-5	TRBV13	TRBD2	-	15	TGTGCCAGCAGCCCCCGATTAGCGGGAAGAGAGACCCAGTACTTC	CASSPRLAGRETQYF
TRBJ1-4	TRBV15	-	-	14	TGTGCCACCAGCAGAGGGGGGGGTAATGAAAAACTGTTTTTT	CATSRGGGNEKLFF
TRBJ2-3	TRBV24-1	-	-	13	TGTGCCACCAGTGAGGTCGGAGGAGCTACGCAGTATTTT	CATSEVGGATQYF
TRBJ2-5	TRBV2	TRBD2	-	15	TGTGCCAGCAGTGAAGCGACTAGCGGGAGGATGGCCCAGTACTTC	CASSEATSGRMAQYF
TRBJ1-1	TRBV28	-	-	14	TGTGCCAGCAGCAGCTCCCCGGGTAGAGTTGAAGCTTTCTTT	CASSSSPGRVEAFF
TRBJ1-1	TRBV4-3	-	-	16	TGCGCCAGCAGCCAAGATTGGGGCAGAATGAACACTGAAGCTTTCTTT	CASSQDWGRMNTEAFF
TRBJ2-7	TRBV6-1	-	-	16	TGTGCCAGCAGTGATATAGGCGGGAAAACCTCCTACGAGCAGTACTTC	CASSDIGGKTSYEQYF
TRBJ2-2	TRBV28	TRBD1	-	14	TGTGCCAGCACCCGACAGGGAAACACCGGGGAGCTGTTTTTT	CASTRQGNTGELFF
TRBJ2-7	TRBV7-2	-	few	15	TGTGCCAGCAGCTTAGAAGCGACTAGCTCCTACGAGCAGTACTTC	CASSLEATSSYEQYF
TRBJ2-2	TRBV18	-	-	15	TGTGCCAGCTCACCGCGACTAGTAGACACCGGGGAGCTGTTTTTT	CASSPRLVDTGELFF
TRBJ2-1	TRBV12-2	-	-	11	TGTGCAAGTCGCTTAGCAGCTGAGCAGTTCTTC	CASRLAAEQFF
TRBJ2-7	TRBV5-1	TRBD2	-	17	TGCGCCAGCAGCTTGGTACCTAGCGGGACCCCCCCCTACGAGCAGTACTTC	CASSLVPSGTPPYEQYF
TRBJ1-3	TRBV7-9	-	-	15	TGTGCCAGCAGCTTAGAGACCCCGGGAAGGAACACCATATATTTT	CASSLETPGRNTIYF
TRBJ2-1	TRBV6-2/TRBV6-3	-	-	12	TGTGCCAGCAGTTACAGACAGAATGAGCAGTTCTTC	CASSYRQNEQFF
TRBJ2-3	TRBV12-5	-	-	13	TGTGCTAGTGGCCACGGGAGCACAGATACGCAGTATTTT	CASGHGSTDTQYF
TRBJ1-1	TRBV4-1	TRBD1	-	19	TGCGCCAGCAGCCAAGATGTCCCTCGGACAGGGCCCCTGAACACTGAAGCTTTCTTT	CASSQDVPRTGPLNTEAFF
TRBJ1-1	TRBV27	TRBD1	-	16	TGTGCCAGCAGCCGACGACAGGGGGCTCCCCTAGCTGAAGCTTTCTTT	CASSRRQGAPLAEAFF
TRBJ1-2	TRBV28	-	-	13	TGTGCCAGCAGCGTTAACAGGGCAGATGGCTACACCTTC	CASSVNRADGYTF
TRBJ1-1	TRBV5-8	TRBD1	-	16	TGTGCCAGCAGCCAGCGGACAGGGAGTAGGAACACTGAAGCTTTCTTT	CASSQRTGSRNTEAFF